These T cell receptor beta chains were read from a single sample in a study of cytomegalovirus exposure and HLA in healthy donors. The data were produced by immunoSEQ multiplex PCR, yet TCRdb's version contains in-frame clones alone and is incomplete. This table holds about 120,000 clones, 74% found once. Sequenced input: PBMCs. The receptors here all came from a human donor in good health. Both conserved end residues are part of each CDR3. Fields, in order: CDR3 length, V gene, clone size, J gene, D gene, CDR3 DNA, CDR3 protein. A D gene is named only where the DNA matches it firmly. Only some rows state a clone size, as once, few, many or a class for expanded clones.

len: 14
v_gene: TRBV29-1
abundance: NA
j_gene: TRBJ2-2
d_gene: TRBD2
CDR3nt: TGCAGCGGCTGGACTAGCGGGAGGTCCGGGGAGCTGTTTTTT
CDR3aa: CSGWTSGRSGELFF

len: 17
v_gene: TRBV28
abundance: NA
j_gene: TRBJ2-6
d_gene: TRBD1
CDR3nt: TGTGCCAGCAGTGTAGGACAGGGGAGACCTGGGGCCAACGTCCTGACTTTC
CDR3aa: CASSVGQGRPGANVLTF

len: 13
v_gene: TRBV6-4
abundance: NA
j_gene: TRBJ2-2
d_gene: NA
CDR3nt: TGTGCCAGCAGTGAGAGGGATGCCGGGGAGCTGTTTTTT
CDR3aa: CASSERDAGELFF

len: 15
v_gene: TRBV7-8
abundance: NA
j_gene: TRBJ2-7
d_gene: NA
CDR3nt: TGTGCCAGCAGCGCTGCAGGGGCACTATCCTACGAGCAGTACTTC
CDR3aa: CASSAAGALSYEQYF

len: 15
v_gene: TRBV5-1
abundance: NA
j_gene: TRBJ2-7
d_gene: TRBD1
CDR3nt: TGCGCCAGCAGCTTAAATACGGGACAGAACTACGAGCAGTACTTC
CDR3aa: CASSLNTGQNYEQYF

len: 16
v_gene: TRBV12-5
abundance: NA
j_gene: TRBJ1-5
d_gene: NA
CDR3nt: TGTGCTAGTGGTTTGGTAGGAACAGGTCGGCCTCAGCCCCAGCATTTT
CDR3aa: CASGLVGTGRPQPQHF

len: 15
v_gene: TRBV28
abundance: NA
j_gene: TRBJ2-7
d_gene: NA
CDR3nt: TGTGCCAGCAGTTTAGGGGGGACTGGTGGCTACGAGCAGTACTTC
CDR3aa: CASSLGGTGGYEQYF

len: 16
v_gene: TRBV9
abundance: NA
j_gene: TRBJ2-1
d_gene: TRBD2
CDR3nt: TGTGCCAGCAGCGCCGGTAGCGGGGGGGCTTACAATGAGCAGTTCTTC
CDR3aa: CASSAGSGGAYNEQFF

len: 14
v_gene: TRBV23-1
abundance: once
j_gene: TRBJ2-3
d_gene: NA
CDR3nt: TGCGCCAGCAGCCCAACACTCCGACAGGCCCTGCAGTATTTT
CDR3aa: CASSPTLRQALQYF

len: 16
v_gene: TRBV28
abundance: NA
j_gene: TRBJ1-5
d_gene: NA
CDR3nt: TGTGCCAGCAGTCCCCGGTGGCGGAGGGTCAATCAGCCCCAGCATTTT
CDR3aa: CASSPRWRRVNQPQHF

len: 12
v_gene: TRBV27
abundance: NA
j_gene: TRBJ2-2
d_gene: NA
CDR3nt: TGTGCCAGCAGTTTTAGAACCGGGGAGCTGTTTTTT
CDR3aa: CASSFRTGELFF

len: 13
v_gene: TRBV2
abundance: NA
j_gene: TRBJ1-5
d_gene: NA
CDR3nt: TGTGCCAGCCACAACGACAGGTTCCAGCCCCAGCATTTT
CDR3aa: CASHNDRFQPQHF

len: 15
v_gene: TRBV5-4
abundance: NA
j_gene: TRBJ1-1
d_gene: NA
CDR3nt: TGTGCCAGCAGCTTGCCCCAGGGGTCGAACACTGAAGCTTTCTTT
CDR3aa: CASSLPQGSNTEAFF

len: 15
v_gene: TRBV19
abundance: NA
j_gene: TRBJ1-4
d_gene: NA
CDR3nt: TGTGCCAGTAGTACCCGGAGGGGACCTAATGAAAAACTGTTTTTT
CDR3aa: CASSTRRGPNEKLFF

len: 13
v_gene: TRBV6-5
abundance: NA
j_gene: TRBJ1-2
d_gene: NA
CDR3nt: TGTGCCAGCAGACCAACAGGGATTGGTGGCTACACCTTC
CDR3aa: CASRPTGIGGYTF

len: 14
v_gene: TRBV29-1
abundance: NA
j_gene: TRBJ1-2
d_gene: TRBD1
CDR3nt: TGCAGCGTCCCCGAGGGCAGGGGGACGGGTGGCTACACCTTC
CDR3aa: CSVPEGRGTGGYTF

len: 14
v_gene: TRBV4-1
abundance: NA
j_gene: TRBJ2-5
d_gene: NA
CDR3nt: TGCGCCAGCAGCCAAGATATACTAACAGAGACCCAGTACTTC
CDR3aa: CASSQDILTETQYF

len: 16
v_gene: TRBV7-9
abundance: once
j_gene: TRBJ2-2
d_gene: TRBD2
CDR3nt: TGTGCCAGCAGCTTATGGGGGGACTATAACACCGGGGAGCTGTTTTTT
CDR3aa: CASSLWGDYNTGELFF

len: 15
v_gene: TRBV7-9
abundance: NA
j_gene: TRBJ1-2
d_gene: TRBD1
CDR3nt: TGTGCCAGCAGCCAGACGGACAGGGTTAACTATGGCTACACCTTC
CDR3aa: CASSQTDRVNYGYTF

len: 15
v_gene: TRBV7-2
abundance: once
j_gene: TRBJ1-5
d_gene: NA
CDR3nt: TGTGCCAGCAGCTCAATGTCCAGGATTAATCAGCCCCAGCATTTT
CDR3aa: CASSSMSRINQPQHF

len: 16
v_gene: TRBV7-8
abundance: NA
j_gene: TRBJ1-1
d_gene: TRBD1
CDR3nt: TGTGCCAGCAGCTTAGCGTGGACAGGGGGCAGGACTGAAGCTTTCTTT
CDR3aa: CASSLAWTGGRTEAFF

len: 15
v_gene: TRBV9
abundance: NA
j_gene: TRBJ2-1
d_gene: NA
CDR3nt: TGTGCCAGCACCCAGGGGGACTCCACCTACAATGAGCAGTTCTTC
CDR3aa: CASTQGDSTYNEQFF

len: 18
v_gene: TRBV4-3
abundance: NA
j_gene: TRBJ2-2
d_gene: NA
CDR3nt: TGCGCCAGCAGCCTCTTTGCCCTTGGGGGCTCGAACACCGGGGAGCTGTTTTTT
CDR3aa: CASSLFALGGSNTGELFF

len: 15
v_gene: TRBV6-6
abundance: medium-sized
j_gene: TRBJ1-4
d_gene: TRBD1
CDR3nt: TGTGCCAGCAGACCCACAGGGGAAGTGGTCGGAAAACTGTTTTTT
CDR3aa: CASRPTGEVVGKLFF

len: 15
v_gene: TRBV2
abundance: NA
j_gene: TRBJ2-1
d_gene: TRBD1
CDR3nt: TGTGCCAGCATGTCCGCCGGGACAGTCTACAATGAGCAGTTCTTC
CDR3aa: CASMSAGTVYNEQFF

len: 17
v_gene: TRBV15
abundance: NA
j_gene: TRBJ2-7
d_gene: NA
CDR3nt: TGTGCCACCAGCAGCCAAACCTGGGGCTCATCATCCTACGAGCAGTACTTC
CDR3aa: CATSSQTWGSSSYEQYF

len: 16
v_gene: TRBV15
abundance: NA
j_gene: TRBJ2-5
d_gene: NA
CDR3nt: TGTGCCACCAGCAGAGCCAGGCGGAGGCCCGGAAGTGGCCAGTACTTC
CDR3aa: CATSRARRRPGSGQYF

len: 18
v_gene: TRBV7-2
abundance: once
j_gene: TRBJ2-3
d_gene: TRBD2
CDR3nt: TGTGCCAGCAGGACACAACAAACTAGCGGAGGGTTCCCAGATACGCAGTATTTT
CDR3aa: CASRTQQTSGGFPDTQYF

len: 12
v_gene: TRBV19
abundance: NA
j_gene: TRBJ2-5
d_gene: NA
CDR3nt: TGTGCCAGTCGGAGCGACGAAGAGACCCAGTACTTC
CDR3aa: CASRSDEETQYF

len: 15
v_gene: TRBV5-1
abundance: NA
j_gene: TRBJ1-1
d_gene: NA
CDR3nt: TGCGCCAGCAGCTTGGCATTAGGGGGAGACACTGAAGCTTTCTTT
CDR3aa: CASSLALGGDTEAFF

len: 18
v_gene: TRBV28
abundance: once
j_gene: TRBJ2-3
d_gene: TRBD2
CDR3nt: TGTGCCAGCAGTTTCCCGACTAGCGGGGGGGCCGGCACAGATACGCAGTATTTT
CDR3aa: CASSFPTSGGAGTDTQYF

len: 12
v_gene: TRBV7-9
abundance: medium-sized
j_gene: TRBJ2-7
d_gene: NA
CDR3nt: TGTGCCAGCAGCGACGACAGCTACGAGCAGTACTTC
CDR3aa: CASSDDSYEQYF

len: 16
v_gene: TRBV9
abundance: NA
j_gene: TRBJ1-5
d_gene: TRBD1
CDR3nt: TGTGCCAGCAGAATAGGGACAGTGGGGAGCAATCAGCCCCAGCATTTT
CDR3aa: CASRIGTVGSNQPQHF

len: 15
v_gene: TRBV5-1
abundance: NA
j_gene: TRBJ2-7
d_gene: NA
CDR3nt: TGCGCCAGCAGCTTGGCCATGGGGGCCTCCTACGAGCAGTACTTC
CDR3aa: CASSLAMGASYEQYF

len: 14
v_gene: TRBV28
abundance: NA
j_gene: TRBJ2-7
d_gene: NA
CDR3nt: TGTGCCAGCAGTCCATTAGGGGCCCCCTACGAGCAGTACTTC
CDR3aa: CASSPLGAPYEQYF

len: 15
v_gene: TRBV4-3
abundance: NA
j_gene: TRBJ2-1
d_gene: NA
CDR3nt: TGCGCCAGCAGCCAAGAAGGTCTAGAAAAAAATGAGCAGTTCTTC
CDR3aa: CASSQEGLEKNEQFF

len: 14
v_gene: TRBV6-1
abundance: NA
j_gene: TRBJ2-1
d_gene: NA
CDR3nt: TGTGCCAGCAGTGAAGCCCCGCGCGGGGGCGAGCAGTTCTTC
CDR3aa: CASSEAPRGGEQFF

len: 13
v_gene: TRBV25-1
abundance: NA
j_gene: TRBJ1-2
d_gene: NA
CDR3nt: TGTGCCAGCAGTGAGTCAGGGCTTTATGGCTACACCTTC
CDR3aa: CASSESGLYGYTF

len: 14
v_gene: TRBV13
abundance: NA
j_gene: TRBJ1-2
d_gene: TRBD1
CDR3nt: TGTGCCAGCAGCCTTGATTTGACAGGGCTCCTTCTTCGCTTC
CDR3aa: CASSLDLTGLLLRF

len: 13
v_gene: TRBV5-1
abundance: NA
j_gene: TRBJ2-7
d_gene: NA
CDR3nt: TGCGCCAGCAGCTTGGGGCAGGGTGGAGAGCAGTACTTC
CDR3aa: CASSLGQGGEQYF